Each of the 30 T cell receptor beta chains below was sequenced from the same sample in a study of STAT3 mutations in large granular lymphocyte leukemia (dated by TCRdb to about 2019). No cognate antigen is known for these TCRs. On the study overall, not on this receptor specifically: All T-LGLL patients had at least one immunodominant TCRbeta clonotype, and roughly half had multiple immunodominant subclonotypes.

Library generation was performed with the immunoSEQ multiplex PCR assay. TCRdb took over this immuneACCESS table, retaining in-frame rearrangements with V and J assigned. Such tables are incomplete; in checked studies, under half of the missing clones stem from an unresolved V gene, and the remainder is unexplained. In all, the sample holds thousands of clones, and 80% to 90% of those were seen once. Clones ranked in the top ten supply more than 85% of the sample. Input material: peripheral blood mononuclear cells. Receptor source: a woman in her 70s with T-cell large granular lymphocyte leukemia. Some clones in this sample may be carry-over from other donors' samples. The age is the age at diagnosis.

The V call is TRBV15, the J call TRBJ1-1, with 8 bases that match TRBD1. There are 14 residues in the CDR3. CDR1 is LNHNV, CDR2 YYDKDF, per germline (reference sequence). The V segment lost 4 bases and the J segment 6 bases; nucleotides outside the gene matches: 7. CDR3 loop: CATSMDREFAEAFF. The CDR3 coding sequence is TGTGCCACCAGCATGGACAGGGAGTTCGCTGAAGCTTTCTTT.

The rearrangement links TRBV30 to TRBJ1-4, with D possibly matching TRBD1 (5 bases). The germline CDR1 and CDR2 sequences are GTSNPN and SVGIG (reference sequence). Trimming removed 2 bases from V and 0 bases from J, with 13 bases in between. This CDR3 contains 16 residues. The CDR3 nucleotides read TGTGCCTGGAGTTCATCGGTAGGGGCAACTAATGAAAAACTGTTTTTT. It translates to CAWSSSVGATNEKLFF.

The chain combines TRBV29-1 with TRBJ2-3; D possibly corresponds to TRBD1 (7 bases). The ends were cut back, 5 bases at V and 3 bases at J, with 15 bases in the middle. There are 14 residues in the CDR3. Germline V gene data show CDR1 as SQVTM and CDR2 as ANQGSEA. The CDR3 sequence is CSVHHRGLTDTQYF. The CDR3 DNA is TGCAGCGTTCACCACAGGGGACTGACAGATACGCAGTATTTT.

J is TRBJ1-2 and V is TRBV30; D ambiguous. This CDR3 contains 12 residues. The V and J ends lost 2 bases and 8 bases respectively, with 12 bases between them. Germline V gives CDR1 GTSNPN, CDR2 SVGIG (reference sequence). The CDR3 loop is CAWSLGLSGYTF. The CDR3 DNA sequence: TGTGCCTGGAGTCTGGGATTGAGCGGCTACACCTTC. The full variable domain, with the rest looked up from reference TRBV30 and TRBJ1-2, is SQTIHQWPATLVQPVGSPLSLECTVEGTSNPNLYWYRQAAGRGLQLLFYSVGIGQISSEVPQNLSASRPQDRQFILSSKKLLLSDSGFYLCAWSLGLSGYTFGSGTRLTVV.

This rearrangement joins TRBV5-1 to TRBJ2-1; 7 bases agree with TRBD1. The germline CDR1 and CDR2 sequences are SGHRS and YFSETQ. J gave up 8 bases and V 6 bases, and 11 bases lay outside the gene matches. The CDR3 is 14 amino acids. Written as DNA, the CDR3 is TGCGCCAGCACTGAAGGGGGCTTTGGGGATGAGCAGTTCTTC. The encoded protein is CASTEGGFGDEQFF.

The chain is built from TRBV28 and TRBJ2-7; 9 bases agree with TRBD1. J lost 3 bases, V lost 0 bases, and 3 bases had no gene match. The CDR3 contains 15 residues. The germline gives CDR1 MDHEN, CDR2 SYDVKM. In DNA, the CDR3 is TGTGCCAGCAGTTTATGGCGGGACAGGGACTACGAGCAGTACTTC. Its protein is CASSLWRDRDYEQYF.

The chain is built from TRBV19 and TRBJ1-6, with D perhaps matching TRBD1 (5 bases). CDR1 and CDR2 (germline): LNHDA, SQIVND (reference sequence). The ends were cut back, 0 bases at V and 7 bases at J, with 7 bases in the middle. This CDR3 has 14 amino acids. The CDR3 DNA reads as TGTGCCAGTAGTATAGACAGGGACAATTCACCCCTCCACTTT. It is translated as CASSIDRDNSPLHF.

The V and J genes are TRBV27 and TRBJ1-1; possibly TRBD1 for D (6 bases). CDR3 length: 14 amino acids. Germline-derived CDR1 and CDR2 are MNHEY and SMNVEV (reference sequence). V lost 5 bases and J 1 base, leaving 11 bases between the germline ends. The chain's CDR3 is CASSKDRQNTEAFF. As DNA, the CDR3 is TGTGCCAGCAGTAAGGACAGACAGAACACTGAAGCTTTCTTT.

The chain carries TRBV5-1 and TRBJ2-3; 7 bases are shared with TRBD1. The CDR3 covers 14 residues. Unmatched junction bases numbered 3, after V lost 0 bases and J lost 5 bases. The germline V gene encodes CDR1 SGHRS and CDR2 YFSETQ. The CDR3 loop reads CASSLGQGIDTQYF. The CDR3 region has the DNA TGCGCCAGCAGCTTGGGACAGGGAATAGATACGCAGTATTTT.

The chain is built from TRBV6-5 and TRBJ1-4, with D unclear. The CDR3 has 14 amino acids. Trimming took 6 bases from V and 7 from J, leaving 15 bases between them. The germline CDR1 and CDR2 sequences are MNHEY and SVGAGI. The CDR3, as DNA: TGTGCCAGCAGGCCGGACGGAAGGAGTGAAAAACTGTTTTTT. It is translated as CASRPDGRSEKLFF.

This sequence joins TRBV30 and TRBJ1-6, with a tentative D call TRBD1 (5 bases). Germline V CDR1 and CDR2: GTSNPN, SVGIG (reference sequence). This CDR3 has 16 amino acids. V was pared by 3 bases and J by 0 bases, with 12 bases between. The CDR3 region has the DNA TGTGCCTGGAGAGGGGCCCTGAGCTCCTATAATTCACCCCTCCACTTT. It yields the protein CAWRGALSSYNSPLHF.

V usage is TRBV29-1 and J usage is TRBJ1-5, with D possibly matching TRBD1 (5 bases). Germline V gives CDR1 SQVTM, CDR2 ANQGSEA. Trimming left V 6 bases short and J 0 bases short, with 9 bases between. CDR3 length equals 13 residues. CDR3 bases: TGCAGCGTACAGGAGAATAGCAATCAGCCCCAGCATTTT. Its protein product is CSVQENSNQPQHF.

The V and J genes are TRBV30 and TRBJ2-7; the D gene is possibly TRBD2 (6 bases). The V gene lost 2 bases and the J gene lost 6 bases, with 17 bases spanning the gap. This CDR3 is built from 14 residues. Looked up from germline, CDR1 is GTSNPN and CDR2 is SVGIG (reference sequence). The CDR3 loop reads CAWSPLWGGGEQYF. Written as DNA, the CDR3 is TGTGCCTGGAGTCCCTTATGGGGAGGAGGCGAGCAGTACTTC. The variable domain in full, completed from reference TRBV30 and TRBJ2-7, reads SQTIHQWPATLVQPVGSPLSLECTVEGTSNPNLYWYRQAAGRGLQLLFYSVGIGQISSEVPQNLSASRPQDRQFILSSKKLLLSDSGFYLCAWSPLWGGGEQYFGPGTRLTVT.

The chain carries TRBV15 and TRBJ1-1, with no clear D. Per germline, CDR1 LNHNV and CDR2 YYDKDF (reference sequence). The CDR3 runs to 12 residues. V was clipped by 0 bases and J by 7 bases, with 6 bases between them. The CDR3 coding sequence is TGTGCCACCAGCAGAGAGTTAGTTGAAGCTTTCTTT. Encoded protein: CATSRELVEAFF.

This chain uses TRBV9 with TRBJ2-3; 10 nucleotides align to TRBD2. CDR3 length: 15 amino acids. V shed 2 bases, J shed 9 bases, and the junction held 9 bases outside the gene matches. Germline lookup yields CDR1 SGDLS and CDR2 YYNGEE. The CDR3 sequence: CASSVERGGLETQYF. The CDR3 nucleotides read TGTGCCAGCAGCGTGGAGCGGGGGGGCCTGGAAACGCAGTATTTT.

This chain joins TRBV29-1 and TRBJ1-1, with 8 nucleotides matching TRBD1. Trimming removed 4 bases from V and 2 bases from J; junction bases left unmatched: 18. Germline values: CDR1 SQVTM, CDR2 ANQGSEA. The CDR3 consists of 18 residues. DNA of the CDR3: TGCAGCGTTGTGGACGACAGGGGATTAAGTTTGTCAAACACTGAAGCTTTCTTT. This codes for CSVVDDRGLSLSNTEAFF.

The sample holds one count of this clone. The V and J genes are TRBV4-1 and TRBJ1-2, with TRBD1 matching 8 bases. This CDR3 region has 16 residues. V shed 1 base, J shed 0 bases, and the junction held 4 bases outside the gene matches. CDR1 is MGHRA, CDR2 YSYEKL, per germline. The CDR3 spells CASSQGTGRPNYGYTF. The CDR3 coding sequence is TGCGCCAGCAGCCAAGGGACAGGGAGACCTAACTATGGCTACACCTTC.

V usage is TRBV12-5 and J usage is TRBJ1-1, with unresolved D. CDR1 is LGHNT, CDR2 FRNRAP, per germline. This CDR3 is built from 14 residues. The V and J ends lost 6 bases and 6 bases respectively, with 17 bases between them. CDR3 loop: CASGLPIRRAEAFF. The DNA of the CDR3 is TGTGCTAGTGGGTTACCTATTAGGCGTGCTGAAGCTTTCTTT.

The CDR3 nucleotides are TGTGCCAGCAGGTTCGGGACCACTGAAGCTTTCTTT. Translation gives CASRFGTTEAFF. The chain has TRBV25-1 and TRBJ1-1; a weak D match, TRBD1 (5 bases). CDR3 length: 12 amino acids. V was clipped by 6 bases and J by 4 bases, with 9 bases between them. CDR1 is MGHDK, CDR2 SYGVNS, per germline.

This sequence joins TRBV13 and TRBJ2-3; 11 bases are a match to TRBD2. Per germline, CDR1 PRHDT and CDR2 FYEKMQ (reference sequence). CDR3 length: 15 amino acids. J gave up 2 bases and V 5 bases, and 3 bases lay outside the gene matches. CDR3 DNA sequence: TGTGCCAGCAGCCCTAGCGGGGGGTACACAGATACGCAGTATTTT. It translates to CASSPSGGYTDTQYF.

CDR3 sequence: CAWSVGGSSYEQYF. The CDR3 bases are TGTGCCTGGAGTGTAGGAGGGAGCTCCTACGAGCAGTACTTC. J is TRBJ2-7 and V is TRBV30; D is perhaps TRBD2 (6 bases). The CDR3 is made up of 14 amino acids. Germline V CDR1 and CDR2: GTSNPN, SVGIG (reference sequence). V was cut by 0 bases and J by 0 bases, with 9 bases left in between.

This chain connects TRBV7-2 to TRBJ1-6, with 9 bases aligning to TRBD1. In germline, CDR1 is SGHTA, CDR2 FQGNSA. The CDR3 has 17 amino acids. Trimming took 5 bases from V and 7 from J; bases not matched to a gene: 12. The CDR3 coding sequence is TGTGCCAGCAGCCTCGGGACAGGGATCGGTAGGAATTCACCCCTCCACTTT. Residues: CASSLGTGIGRNSPLHF.

The chain joins TRBV29-1 to TRBJ1-2, with 9 nucleotides matching TRBD1. The V and J ends lost 1 base and 2 bases, in that order; junction bases with no gene match: 2. The CDR3 loop spans 14 amino acids. CDR1 is SQVTM, CDR2 ANQGSEA, per germline. The CDR3 region has the DNA TGCAGCGTTGAAGGAGACAGGGGGAACTATGGCTACACCTTC. It translates to CSVEGDRGNYGYTF.

The rearrangement uses TRBV2 and TRBJ2-5; unclear D gene. Germline V lookup: CDR1 SNHLY, CDR2 FYNNEI. V was trimmed by 4 bases and J by 2 bases, leaving 8 bases between them. The CDR3 sequence is 13 residues long. The CDR3 coding sequence is TGTGCCAGCAGTGTGGAGCAGCAAGAGACCCAGTACTTC. Translated, it gives CASSVEQQETQYF.

V gene TRBV4-3 combines with J gene TRBJ1-6; no definite D call. CDR3 size: 15 residues. The ends were cut back, 0 bases at V and 7 bases at J, with 10 bases in the middle. Germline V gene sequence: CDR1 LGHNA, CDR2 YSLEER. The CDR3 region has the DNA TGCGCCAGCAGCCAAGATTCGAGCCAGAATTCACCCCTCCACTTT. This codes for CASSQDSSQNSPLHF.

The chain uses TRBV9 and TRBJ2-5, with D possibly matching TRBD1 (6 bases). The germline V gene encodes CDR1 SGDLS and CDR2 YYNGEE. The CDR3 covers 13 residues. V was trimmed by 0 bases and J by 4 bases, leaving 7 bases between them. The CDR3 sequence is CASSVVGGETQYF. In nucleotides, the CDR3 is TGTGCCAGCAGCGTAGTAGGGGGAGAGACCCAGTACTTC. The full variable domain, with the rest looked up from reference TRBV9 and TRBJ2-5, is DSGVTQTPKHLITATGQRVTLRCSPRSGDLSVYWYQQSLDQGLQFLIQYYNGEERAKGNILERFSAQQFPDLHSELNLSSLELGDSALYFCASSVVGGETQYFGPGTRLLVL.

The chain couples TRBV28 to TRBJ2-7; 8 bases are shared with TRBD2. Germline CDR1 MDHEN, CDR2 SYDVKM. This CDR3 is built from 13 residues. With V trimmed by 7 bases and J by 9 bases, 11 bases remained unmatched. CDR3 coding DNA: TGTGCCAGCAAAATCCGAGCGGGGGCCGGGCAGTACTTC. Encoded protein: CASKIRAGAGQYF.

V gene TRBV19 combines with J gene TRBJ2-7, with 8 bases fitting TRBD1. Germline trimming cut 4 bases from V and 4 bases from J; bases unmatched to any gene: 3. Germline V lookup: CDR1 LNHDA, CDR2 SQIVND (reference sequence). The CDR3 contains 13 residues. Here the CDR3 reads CASSTDRGYEQYF. Written as DNA, the CDR3 is TGTGCCAGTAGTACTGACAGGGGATACGAGCAGTACTTC.

This chain uses TRBV19 with TRBJ2-7; 8 nucleotides match TRBD1. CDR1 and CDR2 from the germline V gene are LNHDA and SQIVND (reference sequence). V was clipped by 3 bases and J by 5 bases; unmatched bases: 6. This CDR3 has 14 amino acids. CDR3 in amino acids: CASSMAGGTDEQYF. In DNA form, the CDR3 reads TGTGCCAGTAGTATGGCAGGGGGCACGGACGAGCAGTACTTC.

The J gene is TRBJ1-1, the V gene TRBV7-2; the D is unclear. The CDR3 loop spans 13 amino acids. V lost 2 bases to trimming and J lost 6 bases, with 10 bases between them. The germline CDR1 and CDR2 sequences are SGHTA and FQGNSA. As DNA, the CDR3 is TGTGCCAGCAGCTTAAGGCAGGCAGCTGAAGCTTTCTTT. It is translated as CASSLRQAAEAFF.